This T cell receptor beta chain was identified during a study of technical replicates of blood from several donors. CDR1 is SGHTA and CDR2 is FQGNSA in the germline V gene. V dropped 4 bases and J dropped 6 bases, with 15 bases sitting between them. This CDR3 has 14 residues. Method: immunoSEQ multiplex PCR; TCRdb's copy keeps in-frame clones and lacks some. The table shows approximately 64,000 clones, with 75% to 90% occurring only once. Source material: PBMCs. This TCR came from a human donor in good health. Some clones in this sample may be carry-over from other donors' samples. The V and J genes are TRBV7-2 and TRBJ1-2; D gene ambiguous. The CDR3 DNA sequence: TGTGCCAGCAGCTCTGACGGGAGCCGGAATGGCTACACCTTC. This sequence encodes CASSSDGSRNGYTF.